The clone carrying this TCR beta chain occurred a few times. The source of the sample is a study of patients and donors after allogeneic stem cell transplantation. Germline CDR1 LGHDT, CDR2 YNNKEL (reference sequence). V dropped 5 bases and J dropped 4; count of bases not matched to a gene: 5. This CDR3 region has 13 residues. MiXCR was run by TCRdb on the RT-PCR reads, yielding one entry per CDR3 protein. The profile shows 900,000 to 1,000,000 distinct CDR3 sequences, about 20% of them singletons. The specimen sequenced was blood, either unsorted or a sorted T cell fraction (not recorded which). The TCR originated in a human donor who was either an allogeneic HSCT recipient or a stem cell or donor lymphocyte infusion donor (not recorded which). It is not recorded whose cells these are; they may come from a transplant donor. The chain recombines TRBV3-1 with TRBJ2-7, with 7 nucleotides matching TRBD1. The CDR3, as DNA: TGTGCCAGCAGCTTCGACAGGGCTTACGAGCAGTACTTC. Translated, it gives CASSFDRAYEQYF.